Sequencing of this TCR beta chain was carried out in a study of cytomegalovirus exposure and HLA in healthy donors. TCRdb's table, derived via immunoSEQ multiplex PCR, lists solely in-frame clones and lacks some. The sample shows 60,000 to 90,000 clones, about 95% of them seen only once. This CDR3 is 15 amino acids long. From germline, CDR1 is MNHEY and CDR2 SVGAGI. V lost 6 bases and J 4 bases, leaving 15 bases between the germline ends. Input material: PBMCs. The gene calls are TRBV6-5 and TRBJ2-2; a possible D gene is TRBD1 (6 bases). This clonotype originated in a woman between 18 and 29 years old in good health and CMV-seronegative. CDR3 loop: CASRGQLQGTGELFF. CDR3 sequence (DNA): TGTGCCAGCAGGGGACAACTGCAGGGCACCGGGGAGCTGTTTTTT.